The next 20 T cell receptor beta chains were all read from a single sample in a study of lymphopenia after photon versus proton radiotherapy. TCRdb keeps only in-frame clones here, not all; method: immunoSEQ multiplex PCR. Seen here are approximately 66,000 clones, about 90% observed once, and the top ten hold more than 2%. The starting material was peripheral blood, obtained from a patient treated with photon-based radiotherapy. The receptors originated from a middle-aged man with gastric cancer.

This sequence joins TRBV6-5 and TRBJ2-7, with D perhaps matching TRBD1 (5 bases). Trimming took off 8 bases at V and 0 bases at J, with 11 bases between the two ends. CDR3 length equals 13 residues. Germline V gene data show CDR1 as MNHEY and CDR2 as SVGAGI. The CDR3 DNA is TGTGCCAGCCGTAAAGGGGTCTCCTACGAGCAGTACTTC. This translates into CASRKGVSYEQYF.

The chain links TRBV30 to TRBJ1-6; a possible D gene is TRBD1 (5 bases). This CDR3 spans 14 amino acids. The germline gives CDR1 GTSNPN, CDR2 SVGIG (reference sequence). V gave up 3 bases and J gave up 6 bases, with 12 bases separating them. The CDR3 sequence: CAWRRAGINSPLHF. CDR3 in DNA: TGTGCCTGGAGGAGGGCAGGGATTAATTCACCCCTCCACTTT. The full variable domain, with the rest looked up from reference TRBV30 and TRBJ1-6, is SQTIHQWPATLVQPVGSPLSLECTVEGTSNPNLYWYRQAAGRGLQLLFYSVGIGQISSEVPQNLSASRPQDRQFILSSKKLLLSDSGFYLCAWRRAGINSPLHFGNGTRLTVT.

This CDR3 reads CASSPRNTGELFF. CDR3 bases: TGTGCCAGCTCACCCCGGAACACCGGGGAGCTGTTTTTT. V and J are TRBV18 and TRBJ2-2; no clear D. The V end was cut by 3 bases, the J end by 1 base, with 3 bases between. The length of the CDR3 is 13 residues. Germline lookup yields CDR1 KGHSH and CDR2 LQKENI. The full variable domain, completed using reference TRBV18 and TRBJ2-2, is NAGVMQNPRHLVRRRGQEARLRCSPMKGHSHVYWYRQLPEEGLKFMVYLQKENIIDESGMPKERFSAEFPKEGPSILRIQQVVRGDSAAYFCASSPRNTGELFFGEGSRLTVL.

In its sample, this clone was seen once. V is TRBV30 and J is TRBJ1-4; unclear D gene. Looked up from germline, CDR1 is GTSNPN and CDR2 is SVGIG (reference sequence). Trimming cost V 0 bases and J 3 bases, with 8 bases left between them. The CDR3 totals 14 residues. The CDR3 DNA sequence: TGTGCCTGGAGTGTGTGGCAGGCTAATGAAAAACTGTTTTTT. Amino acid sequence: CAWSVWQANEKLFF.

The CDR3 protein is CASSVGLSPSYNEQFF. In DNA form, the CDR3 reads TGTGCCAGCAGCGTAGGTCTTAGCCCGTCCTACAATGAGCAGTTCTTC. The rearrangement uses TRBV9 and TRBJ2-1, with D unclear. Per germline, CDR1 SGDLS and CDR2 YYNGEE. The CDR3 totals 16 residues. Trimming took off 0 bases at V and 1 base at J, with 11 bases between the two ends.

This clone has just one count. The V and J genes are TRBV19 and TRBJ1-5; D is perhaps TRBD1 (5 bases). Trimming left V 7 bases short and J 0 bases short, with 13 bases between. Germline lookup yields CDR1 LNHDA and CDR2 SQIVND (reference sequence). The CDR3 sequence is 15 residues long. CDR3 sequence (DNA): TGTGCCAGTACCCCCGGACACCATAGCAATCAGCCCCAGCATTTT. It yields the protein CASTPGHHSNQPQHF.

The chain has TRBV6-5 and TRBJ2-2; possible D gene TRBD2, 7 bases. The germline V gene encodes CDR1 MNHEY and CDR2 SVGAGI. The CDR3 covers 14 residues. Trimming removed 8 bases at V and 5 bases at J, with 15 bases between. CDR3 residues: CASRRGGGTGELFF. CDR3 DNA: TGTGCCAGCCGCCGCGGGGGCGGGACCGGGGAGCTGTTTTTT.

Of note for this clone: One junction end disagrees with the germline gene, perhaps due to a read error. This chain's CDR3 is CASSAFPRHF. The DNA of the CDR3 is TGTGCCAGCAGTGCCTTCCCCCGGCATTTT. The rearrangement links TRBV6-4 to TRBJ1-5; no reliable D call. Germline CDR1 is MRHNA and CDR2 is SNTAGT. The CDR3 runs 10 residues.

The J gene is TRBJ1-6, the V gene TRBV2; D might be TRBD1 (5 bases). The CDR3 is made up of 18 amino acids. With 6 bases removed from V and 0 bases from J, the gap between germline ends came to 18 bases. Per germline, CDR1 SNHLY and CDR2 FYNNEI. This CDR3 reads CASRNNRDASSYNSPLHF. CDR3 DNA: TGTGCCAGCAGGAACAATCGGGACGCAAGCTCCTATAATTCACCCCTCCACTTT.

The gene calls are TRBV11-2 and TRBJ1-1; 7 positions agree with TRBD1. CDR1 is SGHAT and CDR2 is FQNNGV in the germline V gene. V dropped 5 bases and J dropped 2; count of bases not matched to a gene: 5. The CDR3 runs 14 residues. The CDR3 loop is CASSPGQENTEAFF. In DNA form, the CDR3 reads TGTGCCAGCAGCCCCGGACAGGAAAACACTGAAGCTTTCTTT.

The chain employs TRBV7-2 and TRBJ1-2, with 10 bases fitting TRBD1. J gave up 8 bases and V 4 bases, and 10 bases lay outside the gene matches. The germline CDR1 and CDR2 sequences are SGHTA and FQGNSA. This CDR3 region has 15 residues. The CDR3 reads CASSSDRGRPAGYTF. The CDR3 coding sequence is TGTGCCAGCAGCTCTGACAGGGGGCGGCCCGCGGGCTACACCTTC.

In DNA form, the CDR3 reads TGCGCCAGCAGCCAAGTCTACGGATCCTACGAGCAGTACTTC. Protein product: CASSQVYGSYEQYF. The chain is built from TRBV4-1 and TRBJ2-7; D unresolved. The CDR3 is 14 amino acids. V was cut by 1 base and J by 1 base, with 8 bases left in between. CDR1 is MGHRA, CDR2 YSYEKL, per germline.

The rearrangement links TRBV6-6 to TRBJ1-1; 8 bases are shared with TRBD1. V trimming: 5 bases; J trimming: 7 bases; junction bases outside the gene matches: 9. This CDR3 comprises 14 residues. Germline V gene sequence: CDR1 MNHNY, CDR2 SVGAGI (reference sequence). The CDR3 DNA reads TGTGCCAGCAGTGCTCGACAGGGGCGGGTTGAAGCTTTCTTT. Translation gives CASSARQGRVEAFF.

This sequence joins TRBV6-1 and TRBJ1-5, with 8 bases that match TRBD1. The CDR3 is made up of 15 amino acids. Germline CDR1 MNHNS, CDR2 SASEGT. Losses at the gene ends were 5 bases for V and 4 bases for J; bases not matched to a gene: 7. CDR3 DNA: TGTGCCAGCAGTCTAAAGGACAGGGCAAATCAGCCCCAGCATTTT. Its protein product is CASSLKDRANQPQHF.

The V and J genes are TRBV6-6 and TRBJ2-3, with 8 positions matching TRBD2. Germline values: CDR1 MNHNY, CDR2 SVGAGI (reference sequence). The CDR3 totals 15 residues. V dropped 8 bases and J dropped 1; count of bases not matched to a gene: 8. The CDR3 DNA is TGTGCCAGCGGGAGCGGGGGATTAGGCACAGATACGCAGTATTTT. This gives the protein CASGSGGLGTDTQYF.

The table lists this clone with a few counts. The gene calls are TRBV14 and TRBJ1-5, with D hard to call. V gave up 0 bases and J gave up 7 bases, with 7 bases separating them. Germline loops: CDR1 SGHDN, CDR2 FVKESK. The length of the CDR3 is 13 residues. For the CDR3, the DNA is TGTGCCAGCAGCCAAGACACTAACCAGCCCCAGCATTTT. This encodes CASSQDTNQPQHF.

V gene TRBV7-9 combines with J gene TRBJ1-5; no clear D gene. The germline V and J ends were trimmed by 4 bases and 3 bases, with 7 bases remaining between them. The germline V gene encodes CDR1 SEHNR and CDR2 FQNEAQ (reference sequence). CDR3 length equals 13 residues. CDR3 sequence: CASSSTDNQPQHF. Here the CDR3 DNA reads TGTGCCAGCAGCTCCACGGACAATCAGCCCCAGCATTTT. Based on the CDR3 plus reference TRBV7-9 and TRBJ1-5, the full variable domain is DTGVSQNPRHKITKRGQNVTFRCDPISEHNRLYWYRQTLGQGPEFLTYFQNEAQLEKSRLLSDRFSAERPKGSFSTLEIQRTEQGDSAMYLCASSSTDNQPQHFGDGTRLSIL.

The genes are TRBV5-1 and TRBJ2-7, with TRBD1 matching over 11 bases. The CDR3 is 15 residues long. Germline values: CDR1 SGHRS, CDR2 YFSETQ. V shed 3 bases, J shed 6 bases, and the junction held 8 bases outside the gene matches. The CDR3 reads CASSSGQGARGEQYF. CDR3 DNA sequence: TGCGCCAGCAGCTCCGGACAGGGGGCGCGGGGCGAGCAGTACTTC.

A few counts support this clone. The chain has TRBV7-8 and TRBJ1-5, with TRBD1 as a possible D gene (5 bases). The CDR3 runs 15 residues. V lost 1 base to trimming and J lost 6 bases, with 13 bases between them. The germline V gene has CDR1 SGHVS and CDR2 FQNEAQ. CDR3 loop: CASSLDGGSSQPQHF. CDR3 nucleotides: TGTGCCAGCAGCTTAGATGGGGGTTCGAGTCAGCCCCAGCATTTT.

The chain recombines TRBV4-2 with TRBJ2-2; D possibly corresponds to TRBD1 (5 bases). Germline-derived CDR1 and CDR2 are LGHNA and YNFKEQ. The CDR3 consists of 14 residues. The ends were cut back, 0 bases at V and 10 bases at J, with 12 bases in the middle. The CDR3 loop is CASSQDPTGEELFF. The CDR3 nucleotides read TGTGCCAGCAGCCAAGATCCAACAGGAGAGGAGCTGTTTTTT.